What follows describes a single T cell receptor (beta chain). This entry is derived from a study of blood T cell repertoires in COVID-19. On the study more broadly: Samples taken during acute and convalescent COVID-19 were collected in the United States, Italy and Spain. In each case, the material was cDNA or gDNA derived from T cells, B-cell-depleted T cells, or PBMCs.

Original processing methods: Estimation of nucleated cell counts was performed using reference gene primer amplification. Sequencing was performed with immunoSEQ multiplex PCR; in TCRdb, only in-frame clones are kept and a portion is missing. V and J calls and clone size are those listed in that table; D and trimming were worked out from the DNA. Here the sample spans fewer than 350,000 clones, approximately 90% being singletons. This TCR came from a man aged 40-55 years with acute or convalescent COVID-19. Sequencing was done on a sample of peripheral blood.

The CDR3 coding sequence is TGTGCCAGCTGGACTTGGCGGGGGGGTTTGAGCTCCTACAATGAGCAGTTCTTC. It is translated as CASWTWRGGLSSYNEQFF. The chain couples TRBV27 to TRBJ2-1; 9 bases are a match to TRBD2. The CDR3 is made up of 18 amino acids. Trimming at V came to 8 bases and at J to 0 bases, leaving 14 bases not matched to a gene. Germline V CDR1 and CDR2: MNHEY, SMNVEV (reference sequence).